The rows below give T cell receptor beta chains drawn from one sample of a study of blood T cell repertoires in COVID-19. Sequencing used immunoSEQ multiplex PCR; TCRdb keeps in-frame clones, though not all of them. The table lists around 190,000 clones, 65% to 90% of them singletons. The sequencing sample was made of peripheral blood. All receptors derive from a human donor in a cohort sampled during active COVID-19. Each CDR3 is given with its conserved first and last residue. A D gene is named only where the DNA matches it firmly. Rows may omit the clone size; those that give it use once, few, many or a size class.

J gene	D gene	V gene	clone size	CDR3 protein	CDR3 DNA
TRBJ1-1	NA	TRBV7-9	NA	CASSLTLADRAEAFF	TGTGCCAGCAGCTTAACCCTGGCGGATCGGGCTGAAGCTTTCTTT
TRBJ2-1	TRBD2	TRBV13	NA	CASSPPGTSGRAYEQFF	TGTGCCAGCAGCCCGCCGGGGACTAGCGGGAGGGCTTATGAGCAGTTCTTC
TRBJ1-1	NA	TRBV4-1	NA	CASSQKRGGNTEAFF	TGCGCCAGCAGCCAAAAACGGGGAGGTAACACTGAAGCTTTCTTT
TRBJ2-2	NA	TRBV5-1	NA	CASSLAGGANTGELFF	TGCGCCAGCAGCTTGGCCGGAGGAGCGAACACCGGGGAGCTGTTTTTT
TRBJ1-5	NA	TRBV7-9	NA	CASAQGAGNQPQHF	TGTGCCAGCGCCCAGGGTGCGGGCAATCAGCCCCAGCATTTT
TRBJ2-7	TRBD1	TRBV6-5	few	CASGPTGVSSYEQYF	TGTGCCAGCGGGCCGACAGGGGTAAGCTCCTACGAGCAGTACTTC
TRBJ2-2	NA	TRBV28	NA	CASSLPSVGGLAGELFF	TGTGCCAGCAGTTTACCCTCTGTGGGGGGTTTGGCCGGGGAGCTGTTTTTT
TRBJ2-1	TRBD2	TRBV4-1	NA	CASSQPRIAGGSYNEQFF	TGCGCCAGCAGCCAACCTAGGATAGCGGGAGGCTCCTACAATGAGCAGTTCTTC
TRBJ2-5	TRBD1	TRBV5-1	NA	CASSVRDRRGETQYF	TGCGCCAGCAGCGTCCGGGACAGGAGAGGGGAGACCCAGTACTTC
TRBJ1-1	NA	TRBV5-1	NA	CASSLGLWNTEAFF	TGCGCCAGCAGCTTGGGACTCTGGAACACTGAAGCTTTCTTT
TRBJ1-2	NA	TRBV30	NA	CAWSDWENYGYTF	TGTGCCTGGAGTGACTGGGAGAACTATGGCTACACCTTC
TRBJ2-7	TRBD1	TRBV20-1	NA	CSASLDRGPYEQYF	TGCAGTGCTAGTTTGGACAGGGGGCCCTACGAGCAGTACTTC
TRBJ2-5	TRBD1	TRBV3-1/TRBV3-2	NA	CASNLQGRETQYF	TGTGCCAGCAACCTACAGGGGCGGGAGACCCAGTACTTC
TRBJ1-4	NA	TRBV21-1	NA	CASSKNGSADNEKLFF	TGTGCCAGCAGCAAAAACGGTTCCGCGGATAATGAAAAACTGTTTTTT
TRBJ2-7	NA	TRBV28	NA	CASSLGTGSYEQYF	TGTGCCAGCAGTTTGGGTACGGGAAGCTACGAGCAGTACTTC
TRBJ2-5	NA	TRBV2	NA	CASSPLWQRQETQYF	TGTGCCAGCTCTCCCCTCTGGCAAAGACAAGAGACCCAGTACTTC
TRBJ2-1	TRBD2	TRBV6-2/TRBV6-3	NA	CASSDSPGTSEFF	TGTGCCAGCAGTGACTCGCCCGGGACTAGCGAGTTCTTC
TRBJ1-3	TRBD1	TRBV5-4	NA	CASSFGTGTENTIYF	TGTGCCAGCAGCTTCGGGACAGGGACAGAAAACACCATATATTTT
TRBJ1-5	NA	TRBV28	NA	CASSLWVRGNNQPQHF	TGTGCCAGCAGTTTGTGGGTCAGGGGTAACAATCAGCCCCAGCATTTT
TRBJ1-5	NA	TRBV15	NA	CATSTEARSQPQHF	TGTGCCACCAGCACGGAGGCCAGGAGTCAGCCCCAGCATTTT
TRBJ2-5	NA	TRBV15	NA	CATSRGGSGVQETQYF	TGTGCCACCAGCAGAGGGGGTAGCGGAGTCCAAGAGACCCAGTACTTC
TRBJ2-7	TRBD2	TRBV7-9	NA	CASSLRTTSGGYEQYF	TGTGCCAGCAGCTTACGTACGACTAGCGGAGGCTACGAGCAGTACTTC
TRBJ2-3	TRBD1	TRBV28	NA	CASSSSRGLVRAGTQYF	TGTGCCAGCAGTTCCTCCAGGGGGCTGGTGAGGGCAGGTACGCAGTATTTT
TRBJ2-3	NA	TRBV6-1	NA	CASSDTGLGTDTQYF	TGTGCCAGCAGTGACACAGGGCTAGGGACAGATACGCAGTATTTT
TRBJ2-7	NA	TRBV28	NA	CASSLRRLEQYF	TGTGCCAGCAGTTTAAGGCGACTCGAGCAGTACTTC
TRBJ2-1	TRBD1	TRBV7-9	few	CASSPRGGTAPYNEQFF	TGTGCCAGCAGCCCACGTGGTGGGACAGCCCCCTACAATGAGCAGTTCTTC
TRBJ1-6	NA	TRBV10-2	NA	CASGTQVSPLHF	TGCGCCAGCGGGACTCAGGTATCACCCCTCCACTTT
TRBJ2-7	TRBD2	TRBV28	NA	CASSGTSGSTYYEQYF	TGTGCCAGCAGTGGGACTAGCGGGAGTACCTACTACGAGCAGTACTTC
TRBJ2-5	NA	TRBV7-2	NA	CASSLFGRGETQYF	TGTGCCAGCAGCTTATTTGGCCGGGGGGAGACCCAGTACTTC
TRBJ2-2	TRBD1	TRBV5-6	NA	CASSWDRDTGELFF	TGTGCCAGCAGCTGGGACAGAGACACCGGGGAGCTGTTTTTT
TRBJ2-6	NA	TRBV5-1	NA	CASSLVAGSAGANVLTF	TGCGCCAGCAGCTTGGTTGCGGGTTCCGCTGGGGCCAACGTCCTGACTTTC
TRBJ2-3	NA	TRBV30	NA	CAWSVGGSATDTQYF	TGTGCCTGGAGTGTGGGTGGGAGTGCCACAGATACGCAGTATTTT
TRBJ2-1	TRBD2	TRBV7-8	NA	CASSPTSGRAHNEQFF	TGTGCCAGCAGCCCTACTAGCGGGAGGGCCCACAATGAGCAGTTCTTC
TRBJ1-2	NA	TRBV10-1	NA	CASSEWGDADYGYTF	TGCGCCAGCAGTGAGTGGGGCGACGCTGACTATGGCTACACCTTC
TRBJ1-4	TRBD1	TRBV5-8	NA	CASSYRGLNEKLFF	TGTGCCAGCAGCTACAGGGGATTAAATGAAAAACTGTTTTTT
TRBJ2-7	TRBD1	TRBV18	NA	CASSLDQLTLTGGKNEQYF	TGTGCCAGCTCACTTGACCAGCTCACTCTGACAGGGGGCAAAAACGAGCAGTACTTC
TRBJ1-1	NA	TRBV5-1	once	CASSLLVQGPLNTEAFF	TGCGCCAGCAGCTTGCTAGTCCAGGGGCCCCTGAACACTGAAGCTTTCTTT
TRBJ1-2	TRBD1	TRBV28	few	CASRDRAPNYGYTF	TGTGCCAGCCGGGACAGGGCCCCTAACTATGGCTACACCTTC
TRBJ2-2	TRBD1	TRBV6-5	NA	CASRRGQANTGELFF	TGTGCCAGCAGGAGGGGACAGGCGAACACCGGGGAGCTGTTTTTT
TRBJ2-6	TRBD1	TRBV5-1	NA	CASSPGQIAGANVLTF	TGCGCCAGCAGCCCGGGACAGATCGCTGGGGCCAACGTCCTGACTTTC
TRBJ2-2	TRBD2	TRBV5-1	many	CASSLRLAANTGELFF	TGCGCCAGCAGCTTGCGACTAGCGGCGAACACCGGGGAGCTGTTTTTT
TRBJ2-2	NA	TRBV27	NA	CASTPIESLNTGELFF	TGTGCCAGCACCCCGATAGAATCGTTAAACACCGGGGAGCTGTTTTTT
TRBJ2-1	NA	TRBV7-8	NA	CASSFQGYNEQFF	TGTGCCAGCAGCTTCCAGGGATACAATGAGCAGTTCTTC
TRBJ2-7	NA	TRBV27	NA	CATGDTPYEQYF	TGTGCCACCGGGGACACGCCGTACGAGCAGTACTTC
TRBJ2-5	TRBD1	TRBV5-1	NA	CASSGNRGVEETQYF	TGCGCCAGCAGCGGGAACAGGGGAGTGGAAGAGACCCAGTACTTC
TRBJ1-4	NA	TRBV18	NA	CASSLTATGTNEKLFF	TGTGCCAGCTCACTAACTGCGACGGGTACAAATGAAAAACTGTTTTTT
TRBJ2-6	TRBD1	TRBV5-6	NA	CASSPRDRARYSGANVLTF	TGTGCCAGCAGCCCCCGGGACAGGGCCCGCTACTCTGGGGCCAACGTCCTGACTTTC
TRBJ2-1	TRBD1	TRBV29-1	NA	CSVKRQGDEQFF	TGCAGCGTGAAACGACAGGGGGATGAGCAGTTCTTC
TRBJ2-7	NA	TRBV5-1	once	CASSSGVDPKGPGEQYF	TGCGCCAGCAGCTCTGGAGTAGACCCAAAGGGGCCCGGCGAGCAGTACTTC
TRBJ1-4	TRBD1	TRBV5-1	NA	CASSGDRGGEKLFF	TGCGCCAGCAGCGGGGACAGGGGAGGTGAAAAACTGTTTTTT
TRBJ2-5	TRBD1	TRBV5-1	NA	CASSLGTGGAETQYF	TGCGCCAGCAGCTTGGGGACAGGGGGCGCGGAGACCCAGTACTTC
TRBJ2-1	TRBD1	TRBV9	NA	CASSARGQGTNEQFF	TGTGCCAGCAGCGCACGGGGACAGGGGACGAATGAGCAGTTCTTC
TRBJ2-1	TRBD2	TRBV30	NA	CAWSAPFRPPSGKYNEQFF	TGTGCCTGGAGTGCCCCCTTTCGACCCCCTAGCGGGAAATACAATGAGCAGTTCTTC
TRBJ2-1	TRBD2	TRBV5-1	NA	CASSLGAGGSSGNEQFF	TGCGCCAGCAGCTTGGGAGCGGGAGGCTCTTCGGGCAATGAGCAGTTCTTC
TRBJ2-2	NA	TRBV20-1	NA	CSASQGGTGELFF	TGCAGTGCTAGTCAGGGAGGCACCGGGGAGCTGTTTTTT
TRBJ1-4	NA	TRBV5-1	NA	CASSLWTATNEKLFF	TGCGCCAGCAGCCTCTGGACAGCAACTAATGAAAAACTGTTTTTT
TRBJ2-3	TRBD1	TRBV7-2	NA	CASSHGQGTDTQYF	TGTGCCAGCAGCCACGGACAGGGCACAGATACGCAGTATTTT